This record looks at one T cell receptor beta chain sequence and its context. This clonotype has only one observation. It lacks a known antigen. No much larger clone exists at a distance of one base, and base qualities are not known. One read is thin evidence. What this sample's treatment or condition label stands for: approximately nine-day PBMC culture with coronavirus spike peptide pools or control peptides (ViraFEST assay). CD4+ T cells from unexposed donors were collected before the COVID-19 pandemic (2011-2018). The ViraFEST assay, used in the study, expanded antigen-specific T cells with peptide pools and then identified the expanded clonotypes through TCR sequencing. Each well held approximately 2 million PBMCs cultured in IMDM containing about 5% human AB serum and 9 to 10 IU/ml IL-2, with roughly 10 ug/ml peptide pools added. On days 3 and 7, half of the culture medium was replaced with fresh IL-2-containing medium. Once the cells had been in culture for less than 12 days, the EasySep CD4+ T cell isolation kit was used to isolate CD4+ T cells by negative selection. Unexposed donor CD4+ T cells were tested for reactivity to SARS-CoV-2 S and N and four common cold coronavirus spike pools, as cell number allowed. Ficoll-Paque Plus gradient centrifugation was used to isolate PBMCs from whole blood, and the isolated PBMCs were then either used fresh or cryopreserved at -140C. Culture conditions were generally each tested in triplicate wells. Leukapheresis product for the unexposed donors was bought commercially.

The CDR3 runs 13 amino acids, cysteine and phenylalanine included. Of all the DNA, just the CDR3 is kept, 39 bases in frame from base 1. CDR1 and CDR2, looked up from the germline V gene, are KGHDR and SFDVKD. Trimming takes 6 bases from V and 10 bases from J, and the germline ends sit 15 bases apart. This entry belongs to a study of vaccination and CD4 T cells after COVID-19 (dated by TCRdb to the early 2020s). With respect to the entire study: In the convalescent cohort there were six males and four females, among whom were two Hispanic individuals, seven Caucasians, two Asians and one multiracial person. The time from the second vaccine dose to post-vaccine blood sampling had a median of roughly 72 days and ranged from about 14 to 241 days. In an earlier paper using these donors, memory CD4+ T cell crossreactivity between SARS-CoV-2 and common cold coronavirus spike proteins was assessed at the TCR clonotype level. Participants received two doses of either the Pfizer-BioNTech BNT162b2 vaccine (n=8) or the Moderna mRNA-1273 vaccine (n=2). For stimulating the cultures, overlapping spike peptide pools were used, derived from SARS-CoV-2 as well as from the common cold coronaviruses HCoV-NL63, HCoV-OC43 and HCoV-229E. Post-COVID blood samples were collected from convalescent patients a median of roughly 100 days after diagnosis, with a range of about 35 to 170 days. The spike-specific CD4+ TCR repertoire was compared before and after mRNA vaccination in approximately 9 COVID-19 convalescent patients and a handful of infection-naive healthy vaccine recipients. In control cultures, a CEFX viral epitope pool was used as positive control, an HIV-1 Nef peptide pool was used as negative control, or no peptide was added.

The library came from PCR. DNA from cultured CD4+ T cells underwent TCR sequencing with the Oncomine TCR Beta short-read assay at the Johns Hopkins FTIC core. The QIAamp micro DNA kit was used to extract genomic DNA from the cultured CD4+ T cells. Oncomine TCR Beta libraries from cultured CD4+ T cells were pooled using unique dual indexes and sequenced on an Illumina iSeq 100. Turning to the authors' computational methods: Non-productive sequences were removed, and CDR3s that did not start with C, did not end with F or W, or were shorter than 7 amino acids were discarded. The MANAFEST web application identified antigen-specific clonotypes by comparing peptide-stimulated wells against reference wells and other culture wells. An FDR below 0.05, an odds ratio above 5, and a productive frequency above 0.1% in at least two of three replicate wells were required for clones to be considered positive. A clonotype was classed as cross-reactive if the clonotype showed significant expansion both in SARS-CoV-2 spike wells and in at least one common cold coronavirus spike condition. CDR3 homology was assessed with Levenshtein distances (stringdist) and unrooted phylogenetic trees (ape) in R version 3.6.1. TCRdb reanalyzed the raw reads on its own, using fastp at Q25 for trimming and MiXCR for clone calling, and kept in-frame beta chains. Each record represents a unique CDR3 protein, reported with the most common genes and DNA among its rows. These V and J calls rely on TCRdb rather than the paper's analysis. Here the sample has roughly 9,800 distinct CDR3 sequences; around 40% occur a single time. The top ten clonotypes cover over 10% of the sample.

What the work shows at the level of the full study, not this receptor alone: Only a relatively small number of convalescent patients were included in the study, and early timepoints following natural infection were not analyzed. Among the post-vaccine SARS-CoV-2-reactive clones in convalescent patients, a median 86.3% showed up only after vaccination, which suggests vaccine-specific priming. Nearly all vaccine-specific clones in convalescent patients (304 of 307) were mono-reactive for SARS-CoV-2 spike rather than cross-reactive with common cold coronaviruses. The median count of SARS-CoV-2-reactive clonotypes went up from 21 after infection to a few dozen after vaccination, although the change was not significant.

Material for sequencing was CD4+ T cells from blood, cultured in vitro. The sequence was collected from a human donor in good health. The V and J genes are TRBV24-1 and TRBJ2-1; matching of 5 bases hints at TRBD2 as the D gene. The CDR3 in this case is CATSSGLEREQFF. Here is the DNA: TGTGCCACCAGTAGTGGCTTAGAGCGGGAGCAGTTCTTC.